These T cell receptor beta chains were read from a single sample in a study of T-cell memory formation after mild COVID-19. TCRdb redid the calling of the 5' RACE reads with MiXCR, one entry per CDR3 protein. The top ten clones hold under 2.5% of a sample with around 140,000 distinct CDR3 sequences, 15% to 20% of them seen once. Sequencing was carried out using PBMCs or a T cell subset sorted from them (not recorded which). These receptors were taken from an adult woman who had mild COVID-19 (a few samples of this study predate the infection). Cell type and time point are not known. The CDR3 runs from the conserved cysteine through the conserved F or W. The D gene is left open where the match is weak. Only part of the rows carry a size: once, few, many, or a class if the clone is expanded.

TRBJ1-4 TRBD1 few TRBV2 TGTGCCAGCAGCGCCGGGACAGCTAATGAAAAACTGTTTTTT CASSAGTANEKLFF
TRBJ2-2 TRBD1 . TRBV7-2 TGTGCCAGCAGCCGGACAGGCAGTACCGGGGAGCTGTTTTTT CASSRTGSTGELFF
TRBJ2-3 . many TRBV12-3/TRBV12-4 TGTGCCAGTAGGACAGGAGGGGTACGCACAGATACGCAGTATTTT CASRTGGVRTDTQYF
TRBJ2-3 . few TRBV12-3/TRBV12-4 TGTGCCAGCAGTTTTTTCGCCGGCGGGACTAGCACAGATACGCAGTATTTT CASSFFAGGTSTDTQYF
TRBJ1-1 . many TRBV7-9 TGTGCCAGCAGCTTAGCGGGCAGGGGTATCACTGAAGCTTTCTTT CASSLAGRGITEAFF
TRBJ1-3 . . TRBV20-1 TGCAGTGCTAGAAGGAGTACCGGGATTGGAAACACCATATATTTT CSARRSTGIGNTIYF
TRBJ2-7 . many TRBV12-3/TRBV12-4 TGTGCCAGCAGTTTAGCGGACAGTCCGGGAGAGCAGTACTTC CASSLADSPGEQYF
TRBJ2-3 . once TRBV5-1 TGCGCCAGCAGCTCCCAGGGGATAACAGATACGCAGTATTTT CASSSQGITDTQYF
TRBJ1-2 . . TRBV30 TGTGCCTGGAGTGTGGGGGGATGGGGCTACACCTTC CAWSVGGWGYTF
TRBJ2-3 . few TRBV7-3 TGTGCCAGCAGCCTCCTGGGGGGCAGCACATCCACAGATACGCAGTATTTT CASSLLGGSTSTDTQYF
TRBJ2-2 . few TRBV7-3 TGTGCCAGCAGCCCCGGTTGGGGAGCCGGGGAGCTGTTTTTT CASSPGWGAGELFF
TRBJ2-7 TRBD2 many TRBV12-3/TRBV12-4 TGTGCCAGCAGGCTAGCGGGAGGGAGAAACGAGCAGTACTTC CASRLAGGRNEQYF
TRBJ2-1 . . TRBV11-2 TGTGCCAGCAGCCTTCTTACAGTGACACCCTACAATGAGCAGTTCTTC CASSLLTVTPYNEQFF
TRBJ2-7 . . TRBV15 TGTGCCACCAGCAGAGAGAGGACTCTTCCCTACGAGCAGTACTTC CATSRERTLPYEQYF
TRBJ2-5 TRBD2 few TRBV12-3/TRBV12-4 TGTGCCAGCAGTCCCAATCCCGCGGGAGGCACCCAGTACTTC CASSPNPAGGTQYF
TRBJ1-1 . . TRBV6-5 TGTGCCAGCAGTTACTCCCGGCAGGGGAACACTGAAGCTTTCTTT CASSYSRQGNTEAFF
TRBJ1-2 . . TRBV5-1 TGCGCCAGCAGCTTGTACTATGGCTACACCTTC CASSLYYGYTF
TRBJ2-1 . . TRBV12-3/TRBV12-4 TGTGCCAGCACCCACGTGGGGGGCCGCCCCTACAATGAGCAGTTCTTC CASTHVGGRPYNEQFF
TRBJ1-6 . . TRBV20-1 TGCAGTGCTAGAGGGACCTCTTCACCCCTCCACTTT CSARGTSSPLHF
TRBJ1-1 . . TRBV4-3 TGCGCCAGCAGCCAGGAGGGACATACATCGAACACTGAAGCTTTCTTT CASSQEGHTSNTEAFF
TRBJ2-7 . . TRBV12-3/TRBV12-4 TGTGCCAGCACTGGTAGCGGCTACTACGAGCAGTACTTC CASTGSGYYEQYF
TRBJ1-5 . few TRBV3-1 TGTGCCAGCAGCCAAGGCCGAAATCAGCCCCAGCATTTT CASSQGRNQPQHF
TRBJ2-7 . . TRBV5-1 TGCGCCAGCAGCCCCGGGACCGATACCTACGAGCAGTACTTC CASSPGTDTYEQYF
TRBJ2-1 TRBD2 . TRBV5-1 TGCGCCAGCAGCCCCGGGAGGGCCACCTACAATGAGCAGTTCTTC CASSPGRATYNEQFF
TRBJ2-7 TRBD1 . TRBV5-1 TGCGCCAGCAGCTTCGACAGGACAGGGGCGGCCTACGAGCAGTACTTC CASSFDRTGAAYEQYF
TRBJ2-1 TRBD2 . TRBV7-6 TGTGCCAGCAGCCGCGGGAGGGGACTTCTTCCCTCCTACAATGAGCAGTTCTTC CASSRGRGLLPSYNEQFF
TRBJ2-5 . few TRBV7-9 TGTGCCAGCAGCTTACTTGGACCCCAGTACTTC CASSLLGPQYF
TRBJ2-5 . . TRBV24-1 TGTGCCACCAGCCCGCGTGATCGGGAGACCCAGTACTTC CATSPRDRETQYF
TRBJ1-5 . few TRBV12-3/TRBV12-4 TGTGCCAGCAATAAGGGGGATAGCAATCAGCCCCAGCATTTT CASNKGDSNQPQHF
TRBJ1-6 . few TRBV7-9 TGTGCCAGCAGCTTACGGCAGGCTAATTCACCCCTCCACTTT CASSLRQANSPLHF
TRBJ2-2 . . TRBV5-1 TGCGCCAGCAGCTTACAAGACTTATTTTGGTATTCGAACACCGGGGAGCTGTTTTTT CASSLQDLFWYSNTGELFF
TRBJ2-7 . few TRBV12-3/TRBV12-4 TGTGCCAGCAGTTTTGGACAGATCTACGAGCAGTACTTC CASSFGQIYEQYF
TRBJ1-3 TRBD1 . TRBV12-3/TRBV12-4 TGTGCCAGCAGGGGACAGGGTGGAAACACCATATATTTT CASRGQGGNTIYF
TRBJ2-1 . few TRBV10-3 TGTGCCATCGGGATAGCGTTTAGCTCCTACAATGAGCAGTTCTTC CAIGIAFSSYNEQFF
TRBJ1-2 . . TRBV19 TGTGCCAGTTCGAGCCCCGGCTATGGCTACACCTTC CASSSPGYGYTF
TRBJ1-1 . . TRBV5-1 TGCGCCAGCAGCCCCCTGAACTTGAACACTGAAGCTTTCTTT CASSPLNLNTEAFF
TRBJ2-7 TRBD1 few TRBV29-1 TGCAGCGCCTGGGACAGGGGAACCCACGAGCAGTACTTC CSAWDRGTHEQYF
TRBJ2-7 TRBD2 few TRBV18 TGTGCCAGTTCACCGGGACTAGCGGGAAACGAGCAGTACTTC CASSPGLAGNEQYF
TRBJ2-6 TRBD1 few TRBV7-8 TGTGCCAGCAGGAGACAGGGGGCGGAAGGGGCCAACGTCCTGACTTTC CASRRQGAEGANVLTF
TRBJ2-5 . . TRBV5-6 TGTGCCAGCAGCTTTGTTGGGGGCAGCGGGACCCAGTACTTC CASSFVGGSGTQYF
TRBJ2-3 . few TRBV7-2 TGTGCCAGCAGCCAGATGGGGGGAGGAATAGATACGCAGTATTTT CASSQMGGGIDTQYF
TRBJ2-7 . . TRBV11-2 TGTGCCAGCAGCTTAGAATCCGGGGCCGAGCAGTACTTC CASSLESGAEQYF
TRBJ2-1 . few TRBV5-1 TGCGCCAGCAGCTTGGGGCCCTCGGCGGGCACCTACAATGAGCAGTTCTTC CASSLGPSAGTYNEQFF
TRBJ1-1 . . TRBV30 TGTGCCTGGAGTTCCTCTCCCACTGAAGCTTTCTTT CAWSSSPTEAFF
TRBJ2-2 TRBD1 few TRBV5-1 TGCGCCAGCAGCCACGACAGGGTTGGGACCGGGGAGCTGTTTTTT CASSHDRVGTGELFF
TRBJ2-1 . few TRBV11-2 TGTGCCAGCAGCCTGGGGCATGAGCAGTTCTTC CASSLGHEQFF
TRBJ1-2 TRBD1 . TRBV5-1 TGCGCCAGCAGCTTCGAGGGGGCGAGGGGCTACACCTTC CASSFEGARGYTF
TRBJ1-2 TRBD1 few TRBV5-6 TGTGCCAGCAGCTCGGGACAGTTCAGGATCCGCTACACCTTC CASSSGQFRIRYTF
TRBJ2-2 . . TRBV29-1 TGCAGCGTTGAAAGACTAAACACCGGGGAGCTGTTTTTT CSVERLNTGELFF
TRBJ2-1 TRBD2 . TRBV12-3/TRBV12-4 TGTGCCAGCAGTCCCTCCCCTCCCGGGAGGGAGCAGTTCTTC CASSPSPPGREQFF
TRBJ1-1 . . TRBV5-1 TGCGCCAGCAGCTTGACCGGGACACTTTACACTGAAGCTTTCTTT CASSLTGTLYTEAFF
TRBJ2-5 . few TRBV7-9 TGTGCCAGCAGCCACCCCCAGAGGGGGGGCCAGGAGACCCAGTACTTC CASSHPQRGGQETQYF
TRBJ1-2 . few TRBV21-1 TGTGCCAGCAGCAGATACCATCGGGACAGGGGGCCGAGAACTAACTATGGCTACACCTTC CASSRYHRDRGPRTNYGYTF
TRBJ1-5 . . TRBV3-1 TGTGCCAGCAGCCAAGAGCAGGGAGGTCAGCCCCAGCATTTT CASSQEQGGQPQHF
TRBJ2-5 TRBD2 . TRBV12-3/TRBV12-4 TGTGCCAGCAGCCCAGCGGGAGATTCACGAGAGACCCAGTACTTC CASSPAGDSRETQYF
TRBJ1-2 . . TRBV6-5 TGTGCCAGCAGTTCTCATGGACAGCACCCTAACTATGGCTACACCTTC CASSSHGQHPNYGYTF
TRBJ2-7 . few TRBV18 TGTGCCAGCTCACCACCAGGGGTCAGATCCTACGAGCAGTACTTC CASSPPGVRSYEQYF
TRBJ1-5 . few TRBV12-3/TRBV12-4 TGTGCCAGCAGTTTCCCAGGTGGCAATCAGCCCCAGCATTTT CASSFPGGNQPQHF
TRBJ1-1 TRBD1 . TRBV5-1 TGCGCCAGCAGGCACCGGGACAGGGGGCGGACTGAAGCTTTCTTT CASRHRDRGRTEAFF